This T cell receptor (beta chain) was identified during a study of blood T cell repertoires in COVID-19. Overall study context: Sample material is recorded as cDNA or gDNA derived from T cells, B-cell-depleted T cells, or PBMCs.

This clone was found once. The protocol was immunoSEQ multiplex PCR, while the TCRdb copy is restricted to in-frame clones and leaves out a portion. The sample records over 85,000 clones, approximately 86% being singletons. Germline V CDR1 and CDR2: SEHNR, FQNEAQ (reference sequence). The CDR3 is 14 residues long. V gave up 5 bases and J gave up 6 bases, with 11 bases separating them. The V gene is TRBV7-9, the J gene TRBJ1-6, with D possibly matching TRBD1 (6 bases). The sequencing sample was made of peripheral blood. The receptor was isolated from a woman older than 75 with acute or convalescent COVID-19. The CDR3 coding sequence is TGTGCCAGCAGCCGGACAGATACTAATTCACCCCTCCACTTT. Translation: CASSRTDTNSPLHF.